This T cell receptor (beta chain) was sequenced in a study of T cell responses to AZD1222 COVID-19 vaccine. For the study at large: Second-dose schedules of about 4 or about 12 weeks were combined.

Germline loops: CDR1 SGHTA, CDR2 FQGNSA. After removal of 1 base from V and 5 bases from J, the junction contained 3 bases not matched to a gene. The length of the CDR3 is 16 residues. Broader study findings: Every sample of the repertoires postdated the peak T cell response. The study identified only a handful of AZD1222 recipients as seropositive at baseline. Donors in the cohort were predominantly white British and more often female, and clonal diversity was possibly underestimated.

Only in-frame clones appear in the TCRdb table, and some are missing; sequencing was by immunoSEQ multiplex PCR. The table has approximately 110,000 clones, roughly 86% seen once. As concerns this clone: As yet, its antigen is unknown.

The V and J genes are TRBV7-2 and TRBJ2-5; TRBD2 aligns across 14 bases. The specimen was peripheral blood, collected on day 0 of AZD1222 vaccination. This clonotype originated in an adult in good health. In nucleotides, the CDR3 is TGTGCCAGCAGCTTAGGTGGACTAGCGGGAGGCGAGACCCAGTACTTC. This encodes CASSLGGLAGGETQYF. The whole variable domain, filled in from reference TRBV7-2 and TRBJ2-5, reads GAGVSQSPSNKVTEKGKDVELRCDPISGHTALYWYRQSLGQGLEFLIYFQGNSAPDKSGLPSDRFSAERTGGSVSTLTIQRTQQEDSAVYLCASSLGGLAGGETQYFGPGTRLLVL.